The rows below give T cell receptor beta chains drawn from one sample of a study of blood T cell repertoires in COVID-19. TCRdb keeps only in-frame clones here, not all; method: immunoSEQ multiplex PCR. The repertoire holds 250,000 to 350,000 clones, with roughly 90% as singletons. Sample: peripheral blood. The receptor set was obtained from a woman aged 25 to 39 with active or convalescent COVID-19. Each CDR3 is given with its conserved first and last residue. Each record gives: V gene, clone size, D gene, J gene, CDR3 DNA, CDR3 protein. D genes are given only for firm matches. Part of the rows lack a size; the others show once, few, many or a class for expanded clones.

TRBV5-1	.	TRBD1	TRBJ2-7	TGCGCCAGCGCCTTGACAGGGGGGTCCTACGAGCAGTACTTC	CASALTGGSYEQYF
TRBV18	.	TRBD2	TRBJ2-7	TGTGCCAGCTCACCACGGGGGGGCGAGCAGTACTTC	CASSPRGGEQYF
TRBV7-3	once	.	TRBJ1-1	TGTGCCAGCAGCTTAATAGGAGGGAACACTGAAGCTTTCTTT	CASSLIGGNTEAFF
TRBV7-7	.	.	TRBJ2-5	TGTGCTAGCAGCTTCGGAACAGGGAGTCGAGAGACCCAGTACTTC	CASSFGTGSRETQYF
TRBV5-6	.	.	TRBJ2-5	TGTGCCAGCAGCGGGGAAACAGGGTGGGAGACCCAGTACTTC	CASSGETGWETQYF
TRBV27	.	.	TRBJ1-2	TGTGCCAGCAGTCAACAGGGCCGCACAGCTAACTATGGCTACACCTTC	CASSQQGRTANYGYTF
TRBV4-3	.	.	TRBJ2-7	TGCGCCAGCAGCCAAGGAGTTGCGTACGAGCAGTACTTC	CASSQGVAYEQYF
TRBV24-1	.	.	TRBJ1-2	TGTGCCACCAGTGATTATTTCAGATGGGGAGCTAACTATGGCTACACCTTC	CATSDYFRWGANYGYTF
TRBV6-6	.	.	TRBJ2-3	TGTGCCAGCAGTTTGGTAGTTGGAGGCCCCACAGATACGCAGTATTTT	CASSLVVGGPTDTQYF
TRBV30	.	.	TRBJ2-2	TGTGCCGGAGACCAGGCGGGGCCCAACACCGGGGAGCTGTTTTTT	CAGDQAGPNTGELFF
TRBV28	.	TRBD1	TRBJ1-5	TGTGCCAGCAGTTTGCCGGGACAGGGCAATCAGCCCCAGCATTTT	CASSLPGQGNQPQHF
TRBV30	.	.	TRBJ2-7	TGTGCCTGGAGCGTACTGGACGAGCAGTACTTC	CAWSVLDEQYF
TRBV19	.	.	TRBJ1-2	TGTGCCAGTAAGCAACAGCTTAACTATGGCTACACCTTC	CASKQQLNYGYTF
TRBV3-1/TRBV3-2	.	TRBD2	TRBJ2-7	TGTGCCAGCAGCCCGAGACCGGGACTAGCGGGAGAATTCGATTCCTACGAGCAGTACTTC	CASSPRPGLAGEFDSYEQYF
TRBV28	.	.	TRBJ1-1	TGTGCCAGCAGGGACACGAACACTGAAGCTTTCTTT	CASRDTNTEAFF
TRBV7-9	.	TRBD1	TRBJ1-4	TGTGCCAGCAGCCCTGGACAGGGTTCTGGCGAAAAACTGTTTTTT	CASSPGQGSGEKLFF